This T cell receptor beta chain was identified during a study of shared clonotypes between healthy human individuals. The study, taken as a whole, reports: Naive subsets, compared against memory subsets, generally had larger estimated richness values.

Naive CD8 isolation took CD45RO-negative cells positively selected for CCR7 and excluded terminally differentiated effector memory CD45RA+ cells. Donors comprised healthy HIV-negative adults lacking recent acute infections or vaccinations. On this clone: Its antigen is still unknown.

The CDR3 loop spans 14 amino acids. Germline V gives CDR1 SGHAT, CDR2 FQNNGV. V was clipped by 5 bases and J by 0 bases, with 11 bases between them. The test was conducted at deep level. Sequencing used immunoSEQ multiplex PCR; TCRdb keeps in-frame clones, though not all of them. The table includes around 1.9 million clones, about 93% detected once. The chain combines TRBV11-2 with TRBJ2-7; the D gene could be TRBD1 or TRBD2 (5 bases each). The sequenced sample was naive CD8+ T cells from PBMCs. The receptor's source is a man aged 18 to 30 in good health. Some clones in this sample may be carry-over from other donors' samples. The CDR3, as DNA: TGTGCCAGCAGCCAGGGAGCGACCTCCTACGAGCAGTACTTC. Its protein product is CASSQGATSYEQYF.